The 8 T cell receptor beta chains listed next were all sequenced from one sample in a study of cytomegalovirus exposure and HLA in healthy donors. Use of 60 Vbeta and 13 Jbeta primers characterized the PCR. The table came from immunoSEQ multiplex PCR; TCRdb's copy has only in-frame clones and leaves some out. This table holds about 140,000 clones, 70% to 80% found once. The specimen was PBMCs. These receptors were obtained from a woman aged 40 to 50 in good health and CMV-seronegative.

The chain joins TRBV2 to TRBJ2-7; 7 nucleotides line up with TRBD1. Trimming removed 6 bases from V and 5 bases from J; junction bases left unmatched: 1. CDR1 and CDR2 from the germline V gene are SNHLY and FYNNEI. The CDR3 runs 11 residues. Here the CDR3 reads CASRGTDEQYF. In nucleotides, the CDR3 is TGTGCCAGCAGGGGGACAGACGAGCAGTACTTC.

On this clone: The same CDR3 can be traced to other DNA sequences in this sample. The genes are TRBV5-4 and TRBJ2-5; possible D gene TRBD2, 6 bases. V was shortened by 1 base and J by 4 bases, with 8 bases between the two germline ends. The germline V gene has CDR1 SGHNT and CDR2 YYREEE (reference sequence). The CDR3 loop spans 13 amino acids. The CDR3 DNA sequence: TGTGCCAGCAGCTTGCAGGGAGGAGAGACCCAGTACTTC. Translating it yields CASSLQGGETQYF.

The rearrangement joins TRBV29-1 to TRBJ2-1; D is undetermined. Germline CDR1 SQVTM, CDR2 ANQGSEA. This CDR3 spans 13 amino acids. Trimming removed 4 bases at V and 6 bases at J, with 13 bases between. For the CDR3, the DNA is TGCAGCGTTGTACAGATCAATCGCAATGAGCAGTTCTTC. This sequence encodes CSVVQINRNEQFF.

This chain joins TRBV4-1 and TRBJ2-7; 7 positions match TRBD1. V was pared by 2 bases and J by 0 bases, with 1 base of the junction left unmatched. CDR3 size: 14 residues. CDR1 and CDR2 from the germline V gene are MGHRA and YSYEKL. For the CDR3, the DNA is TGCGCCAGCAGCCAACCAGGGGGCTCCTACGAGCAGTACTTC. It yields the protein CASSQPGGSYEQYF.

The chain recombines TRBV7-2 with TRBJ1-5; D unclear. V lost 4 bases, J lost 2 bases, and 12 bases lay in between. This CDR3 spans 15 amino acids. In germline, CDR1 is SGHTA, CDR2 FQGNSA. CDR3 DNA: TGTGCCAGCAGCTCAAGAGTTTCGGGCAATCAGCCCCAGCATTTT. Residues: CASSSRVSGNQPQHF.

V is TRBV28 and J is TRBJ1-5, with D possibly matching TRBD1 (5 bases). The CDR3 runs to 15 residues. V lost 5 bases and J lost 1, with 12 bases in between. Germline CDR1 is MDHEN and CDR2 is SYDVKM. The CDR3 here is CASSPIDRSNQPQHF. Written as DNA, the CDR3 is TGTGCCAGCAGTCCGATAGACAGAAGCAATCAGCCCCAGCATTTT. Full variable domain (remainder filled in from reference TRBV28 and TRBJ1-5): DVKVTQSSRYLVKRTGEKVFLECVQDMDHENMFWYRQDPGLGLRLIYFSYDVKMKEKGDIPEGYSVSREKKERFSLILESASTNQTSMYLCASSPIDRSNQPQHFGDGTRLSIL.

The chain is built from TRBV7-9 and TRBJ1-4, with D possibly TRBD1 on 5 matching bases. The germline gives CDR1 SEHNR, CDR2 FQNEAQ (reference sequence). Trimming removed 5 bases at V and 4 bases at J, with 17 bases between. This CDR3 has 16 amino acids. The CDR3 protein is CASSVTDSALNEKLFF. CDR3 nucleotides: TGTGCCAGCAGCGTAACTGACAGCGCTCTTAATGAAAAACTGTTTTTT.

Only a few counts were recorded for this clone. This chain links TRBV11-3 with TRBJ2-5; D is possibly TRBD2 (5 bases). Germline V lookup: CDR1 SGHNT, CDR2 YENEEA. V dropped 2 bases and J dropped 1 base, with 11 bases sitting between them. The CDR3 has 15 residues. CDR3 amino acids: CASSLSFSVQETQYF. CDR3 sequence (DNA): TGTGCCAGCAGCTTATCTTTTAGCGTCCAAGAGACCCAGTACTTC.